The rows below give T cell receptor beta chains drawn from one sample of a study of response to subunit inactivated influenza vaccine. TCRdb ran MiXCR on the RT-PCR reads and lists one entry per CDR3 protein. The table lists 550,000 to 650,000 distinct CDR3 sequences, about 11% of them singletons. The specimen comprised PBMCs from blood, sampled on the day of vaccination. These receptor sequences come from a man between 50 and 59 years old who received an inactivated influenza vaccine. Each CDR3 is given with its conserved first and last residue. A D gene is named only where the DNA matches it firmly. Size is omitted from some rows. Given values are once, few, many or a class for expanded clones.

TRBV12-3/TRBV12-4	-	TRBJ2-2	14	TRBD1	CASRNLTGTGELFF	TGTGCCAGCAGGAATCTGACAGGGACCGGGGAGCTGTTTTTT
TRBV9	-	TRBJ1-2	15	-	CASSGAGRHIYGYTF	TGTGCCAGCAGCGGAGCGGGTCGACACATTTATGGCTACACCTTC
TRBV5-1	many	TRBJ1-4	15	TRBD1	CASGLGDRSNEKLFF	TGCGCCAGCGGCCTTGGGGACAGGAGTAATGAAAAACTGTTTTTT
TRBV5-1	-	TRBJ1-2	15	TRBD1	CASSLGTGGASGYTF	TGCGCCAGCAGCTTGGGTACAGGGGGCGCATCTGGCTACACCTTC
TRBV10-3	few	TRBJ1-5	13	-	CAISATANQPQHF	TGTGCCATCAGTGCGACTGCTAATCAGCCCCAGCATTTT
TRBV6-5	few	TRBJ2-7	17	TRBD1	CASSYQPPWTGPYEQYF	TGTGCCAGCAGTTACCAGCCCCCATGGACAGGACCCTACGAGCAGTACTTC
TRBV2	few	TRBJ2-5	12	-	CASNRDEKTQYF	TGTGCCAGCAACAGGGACGAGAAGACCCAGTACTTC
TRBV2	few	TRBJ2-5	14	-	CASSPSWAQETQYF	TGTGCCAGCAGTCCCTCTTGGGCCCAAGAGACCCAGTACTTC
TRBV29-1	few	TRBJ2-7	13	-	CSVEDPGSYEQYF	TGCAGCGTTGAAGATCCAGGGTCGTACGAGCAGTACTTC
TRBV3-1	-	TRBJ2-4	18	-	CASSHRPAQDRAKNIQYF	TGTGCCAGCAGCCACAGACCAGCACAGGACCGAGCCAAAAACATTCAGTACTTC
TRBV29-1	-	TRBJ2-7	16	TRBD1	CSVAPGQRIHSYEQYF	TGCAGCGTTGCGCCGGGACAGAGAATACACTCCTACGAGCAGTACTTC
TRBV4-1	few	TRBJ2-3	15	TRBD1	CASSRRGQGEDTQYF	TGCGCCAGCAGCCGAAGGGGTCAGGGGGAAGATACGCAGTATTTT
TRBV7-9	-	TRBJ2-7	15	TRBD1	CASSPRTGNLYEQYF	TGTGCCAGCAGCCCAAGGACAGGGAATCTCTACGAGCAGTACTTC
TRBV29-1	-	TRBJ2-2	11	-	CSGDLTGELFF	TGCAGCGGGGACCTCACCGGGGAGCTGTTTTTT
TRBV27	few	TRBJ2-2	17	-	CASSLSWTFANTGELFF	TGTGCCAGCAGTTTATCTTGGACATTCGCGAACACCGGGGAGCTGTTTTTT
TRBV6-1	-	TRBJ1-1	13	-	CASRTPGGTEAFF	TGTGCCAGCAGAACACCGGGAGGTACTGAAGCTTTCTTT
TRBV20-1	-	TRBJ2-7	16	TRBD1	CSARGGKRGRLYEQYF	TGCAGTGCTAGAGGAGGTAAAAGGGGGCGGCTCTACGAGCAGTACTTC
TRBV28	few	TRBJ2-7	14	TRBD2	CASSLGPAGVEQYF	TGTGCCAGCAGTTTGGGCCCCGCGGGGGTCGAGCAGTACTTC
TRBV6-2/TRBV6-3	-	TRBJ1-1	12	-	CASSPGQSEAFF	TGTGCCAGCAGCCCTGGACAGAGTGAAGCTTTCTTT
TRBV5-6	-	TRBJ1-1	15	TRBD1	CASSLPTGENTEAFF	TGTGCCAGCAGCTTGCCCACAGGGGAGAACACTGAAGCTTTCTTT
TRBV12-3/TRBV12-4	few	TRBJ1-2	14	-	CASTPTGTYYGYTF	TGTGCCAGCACACCAACCGGGACATACTATGGCTACACCTTC
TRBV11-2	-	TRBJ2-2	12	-	CASSRSPWELFF	TGTGCCAGCAGCCGAAGTCCTTGGGAGCTGTTTTTT
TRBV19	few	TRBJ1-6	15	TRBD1	CATKETTGTSSPLHF	TGTGCCACCAAAGAGACGACAGGGACTTCTTCACCCCTCCACTTT
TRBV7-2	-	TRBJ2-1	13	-	CASSLEIAARGFF	TGTGCCAGCAGCTTAGAAATAGCCGCTAGGGGGTTCTTC
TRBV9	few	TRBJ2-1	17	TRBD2	CASSLDLLAGGLGEQFF	TGTGCCAGCAGCCTTGACCTACTAGCGGGGGGGCTGGGTGAGCAGTTCTTC
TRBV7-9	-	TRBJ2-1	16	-	CASSLMWDTGYNEQFF	TGTGCCAGCAGCTTGATGTGGGACACCGGGTACAATGAGCAGTTCTTC
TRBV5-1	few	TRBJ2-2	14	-	CASSFARNTGELFF	TGCGCCAGCAGCTTCGCACGGAACACCGGGGAGCTGTTTTTT
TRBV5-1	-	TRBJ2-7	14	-	CASSLWDPVLEQYF	TGCGCCAGCAGCTTGTGGGACCCAGTCCTCGAGCAGTACTTC
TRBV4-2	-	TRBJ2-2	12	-	CASKTGTGELFF	TGTGCCAGCAAAACAGGGACCGGGGAGCTGTTTTTT
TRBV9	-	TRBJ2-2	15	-	CASSVVPSNTGELFF	TGTGCCAGCAGCGTAGTACCGTCTAACACCGGGGAGCTGTTTTTT
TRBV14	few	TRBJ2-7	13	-	CASSQVGAYEQYF	TGTGCCAGCAGCCAAGTTGGGGCCTACGAGCAGTACTTC
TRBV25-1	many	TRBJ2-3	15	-	CASSEEFGVSDTQYF	TGTGCCAGCAGTGAAGAATTCGGGGTTTCAGATACGCAGTATTTT
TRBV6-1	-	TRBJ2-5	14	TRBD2	CASSPAGRGETQYF	TGTGCCAGCAGTCCCGCCGGGAGGGGGGAGACCCAGTACTTC
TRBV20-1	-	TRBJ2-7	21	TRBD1	CSARDFGGTGATVYLTYEQYF	TGCAGTGCTAGAGATTTTGGCGGGACAGGGGCCACGGTATATCTGACCTACGAGCAGTACTTC
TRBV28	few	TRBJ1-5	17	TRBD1	CASSGGQGKPSNQPQHF	TGTGCCAGCAGTGGGGGACAGGGGAAGCCTAGCAATCAGCCCCAGCATTTT
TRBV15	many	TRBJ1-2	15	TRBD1	CATSRRQGANYGYTF	TGTGCCACCAGCAGGCGACAGGGGGCTAACTATGGCTACACCTTC
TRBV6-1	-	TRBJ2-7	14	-	CASSPQSPLYEQYF	TGTGCCAGCAGTCCGCAGTCGCCGCTATACGAGCAGTACTTC
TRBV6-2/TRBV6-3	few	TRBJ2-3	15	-	CASKKIATLTDTQYF	TGTGCCAGCAAAAAGATTGCGACTCTCACAGATACGCAGTATTTT
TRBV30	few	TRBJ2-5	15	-	CAWSVVGTSQETQYF	TGTGCCTGGAGTGTGGTAGGAACAAGTCAAGAGACCCAGTACTTC
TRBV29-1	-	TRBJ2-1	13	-	CSLPRPGMDEQFF	TGCAGCCTCCCCCGGCCAGGGATGGATGAGCAGTTCTTC
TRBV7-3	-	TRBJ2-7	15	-	CASSLMVGTTYEQYF	TGTGCCAGCAGCTTAATGGTCGGGACAACCTACGAGCAGTACTTC
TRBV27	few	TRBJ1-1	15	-	CASFEPDSENTEAFF	TGTGCCAGCTTCGAGCCGGACAGCGAGAACACTGAAGCTTTCTTT
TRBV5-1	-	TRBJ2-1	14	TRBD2	CASQREGPYNEQFF	TGCGCCTCCCAGCGGGAGGGCCCCTACAATGAGCAGTTCTTC